One and the same sample provided the 9 T cell receptor beta chains below, sequenced in a study of breast tumors, draining lymph nodes, adjacent tissues. MiXCR was run by TCRdb on the multiplex PCR reads, yielding one entry per CDR3 protein. The sample shows tens of thousands of distinct CDR3 sequences, approximately 28% of them seen only once. Breast cancer patients provided tissue from their axillary draining lymph nodes. Sequenced sample: axillary lymph node tissue. These receptors were taken from a female donor with breast cancer. Some clones in this sample may be carry-over from other donors' samples.

In regard to this clonotype: The conserved closing phenylalanine or tryptophan is absent in this CDR3, likely reflecting a read error. The chain employs TRBV9 and TRBJ2-7; the D gene could be TRBD1 or TRBD2 (5 bases each). V dropped 0 bases and J dropped 0 bases, with 13 bases sitting between them. The CDR3 contains 16 residues. Germline lookup yields CDR1 SGDLS and CDR2 YYNGEE. The CDR3 loop reads CASSVGGRDHSYEQYL. The CDR3 DNA is TGTGCCAGCAGCGTAGGCGGACGGGACCACTCCTACGAGCAGTACCTT.

This clonotype was seen at least ten times. The chain combines TRBV28 with TRBJ1-2, with 8 bases identical to TRBD1. The J segment lost 8 bases and the V segment lost 3 bases, leaving 5 bases of the junction unmatched. In germline, CDR1 is MDHEN, CDR2 SYDVKM. The length of the CDR3 is 13 residues. The CDR3 loop is CASSLQGARGYTF. In DNA form, the CDR3 reads TGTGCCAGCAGTTTGCAGGGGGCGCGGGGCTACACCTTC.

This clonotype was counted at least ten times. Written as DNA, the CDR3 is TGTGCCAGCAGCTTAGGAAAAGGTGGGACAAACTATGGCTACACCTTC. Amino acids: CASSLGKGGTNYGYTF. The genes are TRBV7-9 and TRBJ1-2; D perhaps matches TRBD1 (6 bases). CDR3 size: 16 residues. Between the trimmed V and J ends, which lost 1 base and 2 bases, there was a span of 14 bases. Germline assignment: CDR1 SEHNR and CDR2 FQNEAQ (reference sequence).

This clonotype has more than one count but fewer than ten. The chain couples TRBV7-2 to TRBJ2-3, with 9 nucleotides matching TRBD1. V was clipped by 5 bases and J by 1 base; unmatched bases: 4. The germline gives CDR1 SGHTA, CDR2 FQGNSA. CDR3 length: 15 amino acids. The CDR3 nucleotides read TGTGCCAGCAGCCCAAGGACAGGGGGCACAGATACGCAGTATTTT. This translates into CASSPRTGGTDTQYF.

Many counts were recorded for this clonotype. The chain uses TRBV6-6 and TRBJ2-3; D is undetermined. V lost 6 bases to trimming and J lost 0 bases, with 7 bases between them. The CDR3 totals 13 residues. Germline CDR1 is MNHNY and CDR2 is SVGAGI (reference sequence). The CDR3 loop is CASRPDSTDTQYF. For the CDR3, the DNA is TGTGCCAGCAGGCCGGACAGCACAGATACGCAGTATTTT.

This clonotype was counted at least ten times. The rearrangement joins TRBV2 to TRBJ2-3; D remains ambiguous. The germline V gene has CDR1 SNHLY and CDR2 FYNNEI. The CDR3 is 13 residues long. CDR3 DNA: TGTGCGCTGCAGTCTTCTAGCACAGATACGCAGTATTTT. It encodes CALQSSSTDTQYF.

This clonotype was detected many times. CDR3 protein: CSVEQAPTSGSSYEQYF. CDR3 coding DNA: TGCAGCGTTGAACAGGCCCCGACTAGCGGGAGCTCCTACGAGCAGTACTTC. The chain employs TRBV29-1 and TRBJ2-7; 12 nucleotides agree with TRBD2. Looked up from germline, CDR1 is SQVTM and CDR2 is ANQGSEA. The CDR3 spans 17 residues. Trimming cost V 2 bases and J 0 bases; bases outside gene matches: 8.

This clonotype was seen at least ten times. In nucleotides, the CDR3 is TGTGCCACCAGTCGGGACAGGGGGGCCTACGAGCAGTACTTC. It encodes CATSRDRGAYEQYF. The chain recombines TRBV15 with TRBJ2-7; 11 nucleotides agree with TRBD1. With V trimmed by 6 bases and J by 2 bases, 3 bases remained unmatched. In germline, CDR1 is LNHNV, CDR2 YYDKDF (reference sequence). This CDR3 is 14 amino acids long. The variable domain in full, with the rest retrieved from reference TRBV15 and TRBJ2-7, is DAMVIQNPRYQVTQFGKPVTLSCSQTLNHNVMYWYQQKSSQAPKLLFHYYDKDFNNEADTPDNFQSRRPNTSFCFLDIRSPGLGDTAMYLCATSRDRGAYEQYFGPGTRLTVT.

This clonotype has a handful of counts. CDR3 sequence: CACGETGTGFDEQYF. Written as DNA, the CDR3 is TGTGCCTGCGGGGAGACTGGGACAGGGTTCGACGAGCAGTACTTC. The chain joins TRBV2 to TRBJ2-7, with 9 bases identical to TRBD1. The CDR3 spans 15 residues. J was trimmed by 5 bases and V by 11 bases; bases with no gene match: 16. CDR1 is SNHLY and CDR2 is FYNNEI in the germline V gene.